This T cell receptor (beta chain) was observed in a study of blood T cell repertoires in COVID-19. On the study more broadly: Acute and convalescent COVID-19 samples came from the United States, Italy and Spain. PBMCs, B-cell-depleted T cells, or T cells provided the cDNA or gDNA that made up the material.

Trimming took 0 bases from V and 0 from J; bases not matched to a gene: 2. The CDR3 loop spans 16 amino acids. Germline loops: CDR1 LGHNA, CDR2 YSLEER. As processed by the authors: Reference gene primers were amplified, and this amplification served to estimate nucleated cell counts. Method: immunoSEQ multiplex PCR; TCRdb's copy keeps in-frame clones and lacks some. V and J calls and clone size are given by that table; D and trimming were obtained from the DNA. The sample has 74,000 or so clones, 85% to 90% seen once. This chain joins TRBV4-3 and TRBJ1-3, with 7 bases aligning to TRBD1. This clonotype was obtained from a man aged 45-65 years with acute or convalescent COVID-19. Sequencing was carried out using peripheral blood. CDR3 sequence (DNA): TGCGCCAGCAGCCAAGATCGGGACAGCTCTGGAAACACCATATATTTT. Protein: CASSQDRDSSGNTIYF.